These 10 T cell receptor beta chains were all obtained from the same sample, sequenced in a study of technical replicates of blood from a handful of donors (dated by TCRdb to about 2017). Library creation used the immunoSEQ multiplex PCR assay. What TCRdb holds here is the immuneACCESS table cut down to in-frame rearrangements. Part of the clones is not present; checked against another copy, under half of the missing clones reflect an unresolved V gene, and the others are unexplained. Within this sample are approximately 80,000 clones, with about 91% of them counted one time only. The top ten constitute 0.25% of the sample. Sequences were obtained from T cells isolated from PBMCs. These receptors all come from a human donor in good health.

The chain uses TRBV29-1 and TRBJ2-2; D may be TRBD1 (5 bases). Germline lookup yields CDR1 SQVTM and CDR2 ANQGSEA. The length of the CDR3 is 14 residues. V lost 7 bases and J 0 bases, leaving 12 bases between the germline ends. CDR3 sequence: CSALGPANTGELFF. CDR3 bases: TGCAGCGCCCTGGGGCCCGCGAACACCGGGGAGCTGTTTTTT.

Here the CDR3 DNA reads TGTGCCAGCAGCCAAGAAGGACGGACTCCGGAGGCAAAACTGTTTTTT. Protein: CASSQEGRTPEAKLFF. The V call is TRBV14, the J call TRBJ1-4, with D unclear. V dropped 0 bases and J dropped 10 bases, with 18 bases sitting between them. The CDR3 runs 16 residues. Looked up from germline, CDR1 is SGHDN and CDR2 is FVKESK. Full variable domain (outside the CDR3, taken from reference TRBV14 and TRBJ1-4): EAGVTQFPSHSVIEKGQTVTLRCDPISGHDNLYWYRRVMGKEIKFLLHFVKESKQDESGMPNNRFLAERTGGTYSTLKVQPAELEDSGVYFCASSQEGRTPEAKLFFGSGTQLSVL.

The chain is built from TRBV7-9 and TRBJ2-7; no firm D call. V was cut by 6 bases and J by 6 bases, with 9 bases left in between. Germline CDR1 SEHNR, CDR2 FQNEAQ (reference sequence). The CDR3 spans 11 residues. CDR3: CASSILTEQYF. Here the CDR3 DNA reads TGTGCCAGCAGTATTCTAACCGAGCAGTACTTC.

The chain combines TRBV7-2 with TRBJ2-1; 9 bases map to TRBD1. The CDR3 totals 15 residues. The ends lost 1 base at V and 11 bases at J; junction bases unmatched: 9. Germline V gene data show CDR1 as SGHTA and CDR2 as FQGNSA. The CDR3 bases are TGTGCCAGCAGCTTAGAGTGGGGACAGGGACGTCAGCAGTTCTTC. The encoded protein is CASSLEWGQGRQQFF.

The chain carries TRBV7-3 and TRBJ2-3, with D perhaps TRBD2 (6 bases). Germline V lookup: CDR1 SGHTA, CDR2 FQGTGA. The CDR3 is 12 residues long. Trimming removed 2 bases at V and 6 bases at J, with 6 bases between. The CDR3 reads CASSLGRDTQYF. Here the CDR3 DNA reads TGTGCCAGCAGCTTAGGGAGGGATACGCAGTATTTT. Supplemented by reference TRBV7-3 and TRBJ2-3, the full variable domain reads GAGVSQTPSNKVTEKGKYVELRCDPISGHTALYWYRQSLGQGPEFLIYFQGTGAADDSGLPNDRFFAVRPEGSVSTLKIQRTERGDSAVYLCASSLGRDTQYFGPGTRLTVL.

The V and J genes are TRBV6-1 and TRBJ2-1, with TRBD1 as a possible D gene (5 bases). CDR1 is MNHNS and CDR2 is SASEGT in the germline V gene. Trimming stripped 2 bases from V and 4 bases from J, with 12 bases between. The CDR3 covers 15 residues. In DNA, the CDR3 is TGTGCCAGCAGTGAATCTGGGGCAGTTTACAATGAGCAGTTCTTC. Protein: CASSESGAVYNEQFF.

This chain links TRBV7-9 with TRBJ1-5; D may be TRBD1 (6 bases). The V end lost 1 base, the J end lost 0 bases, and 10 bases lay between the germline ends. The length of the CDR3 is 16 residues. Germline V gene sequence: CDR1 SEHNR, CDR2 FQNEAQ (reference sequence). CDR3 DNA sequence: TGTGCCAGCAGCTTAGTAGGCAGGGGTAGCAATCAGCCCCAGCATTTT. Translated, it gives CASSLVGRGSNQPQHF.

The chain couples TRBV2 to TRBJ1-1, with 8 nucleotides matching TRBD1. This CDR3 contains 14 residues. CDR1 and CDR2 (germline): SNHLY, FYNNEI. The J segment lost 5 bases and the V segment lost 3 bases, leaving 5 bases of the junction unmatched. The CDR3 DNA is TGTGCCAGCAGTGAGGTTACAGGGGGAACTGAAGCTTTCTTT. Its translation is CASSEVTGGTEAFF.

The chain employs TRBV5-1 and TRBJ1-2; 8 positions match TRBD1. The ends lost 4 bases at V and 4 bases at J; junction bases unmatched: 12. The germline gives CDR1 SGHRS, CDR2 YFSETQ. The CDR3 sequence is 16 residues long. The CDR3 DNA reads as TGCGCCAGCAGCAGAGAGGGGACAGGCCCACTCTATGGCTACACCTTC. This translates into CASSREGTGPLYGYTF.

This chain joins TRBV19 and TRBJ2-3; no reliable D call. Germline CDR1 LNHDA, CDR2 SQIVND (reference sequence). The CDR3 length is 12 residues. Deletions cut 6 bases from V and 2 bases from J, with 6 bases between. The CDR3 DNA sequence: TGTGCCAGTAGGGGCGACACAGATACGCAGTATTTT. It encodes CASRGDTDTQYF.